The sequence of this T cell receptor beta chain was determined in a study of T cell responses to AZD1222 COVID-19 vaccine. Repertoires were generated with immunoSEQ multiplex PCR, while TCRdb's copy carries only in-frame clones and drops some. The table has about 130,000 clones, around nine tenths seen once. Per the germline V gene, CDR1 is MNHEY and CDR2 is SVGAGI. The CDR3 runs 14 residues. Trimming removed 8 bases at V and 3 bases at J, with 17 bases between. The chain recombines TRBV6-5 with TRBJ2-7, with D hard to call. Sequenced material: peripheral blood, taken on day 0 of AZD1222 vaccination. This receptor was taken from an adult in good health. As DNA, the CDR3 is TGTGCCAGCCAACGAGGACCCTTTTACTACGAGCAGTACTTC. Amino acid sequence: CASQRGPFYYEQYF.